This T cell receptor (beta chain) was obtained from a study of patients and donors after allogeneic stem cell transplantation. The CDR3 contains 14 residues. J gave up 12 bases and V 3 bases, and 6 bases lay outside the gene matches. Looked up from germline, CDR1 is SGHRS and CDR2 is YFSETQ. TCRdb ran MiXCR on the RT-PCR reads and lists one entry per CDR3 protein. In the table there are about 960,000 distinct CDR3 sequences, approximately 18% of which are singletons. The rearrangement links TRBV5-1 to TRBJ2-3; 14 bases map to TRBD2. Sequenced: blood, either unsorted or a sorted T cell fraction (not recorded which). The sequence was obtained from a human donor who was either an allogeneic HSCT recipient or a stem cell or donor lymphocyte infusion donor (not recorded which). It is not recorded whose cells these are; they may come from a transplant donor. CDR3 loop: CASSSGTSGGAQYF. CDR3 nucleotide sequence: TGCGCCAGCAGCTCCGGGACTAGCGGGGGCGCCCAGTATTTT.